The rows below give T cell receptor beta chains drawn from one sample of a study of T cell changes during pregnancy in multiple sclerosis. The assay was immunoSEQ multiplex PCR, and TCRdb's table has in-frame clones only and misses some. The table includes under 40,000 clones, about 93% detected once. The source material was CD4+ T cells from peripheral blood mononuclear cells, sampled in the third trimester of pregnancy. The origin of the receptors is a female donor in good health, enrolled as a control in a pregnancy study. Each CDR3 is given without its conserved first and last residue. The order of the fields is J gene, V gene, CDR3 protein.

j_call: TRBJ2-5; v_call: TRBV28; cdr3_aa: ASSKLAGDQETQY
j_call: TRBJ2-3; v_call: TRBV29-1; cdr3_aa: SVATGLAGGPTSTDTQY
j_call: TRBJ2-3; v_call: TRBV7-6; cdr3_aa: ASSLAGELDTQY
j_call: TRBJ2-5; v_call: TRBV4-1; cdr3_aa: ASSQVGGQETQY
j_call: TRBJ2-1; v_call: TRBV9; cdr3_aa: ASSLDNLAGGRSEQF
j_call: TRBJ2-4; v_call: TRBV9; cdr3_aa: ASSVSGEAKNIQY
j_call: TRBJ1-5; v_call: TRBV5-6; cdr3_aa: ASSFRDRGNQPQH
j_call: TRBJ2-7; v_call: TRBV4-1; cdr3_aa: ASSQNPSGSSYEQY
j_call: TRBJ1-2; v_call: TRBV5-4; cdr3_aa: ASSPETGRNYGYT
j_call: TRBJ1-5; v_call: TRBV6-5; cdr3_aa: ASSALRPNQPQH
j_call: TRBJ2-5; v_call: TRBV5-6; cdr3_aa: ASSLLTSGSSETQY
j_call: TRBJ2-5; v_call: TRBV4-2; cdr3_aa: ASSQGGQGQETQY
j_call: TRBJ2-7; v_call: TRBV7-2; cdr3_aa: ASSLGLAGGPYEQY
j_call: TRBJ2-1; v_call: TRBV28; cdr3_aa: ASSSGIFNYNEQF
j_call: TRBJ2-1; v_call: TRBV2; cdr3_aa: ASRDRTSPQF
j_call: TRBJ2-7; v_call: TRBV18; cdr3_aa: ASSPNPFRGQGTSYEQY
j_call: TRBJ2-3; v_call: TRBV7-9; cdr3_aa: ASSFGLAGVADTQY
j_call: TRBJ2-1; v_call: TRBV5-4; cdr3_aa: ASSRLGQDEQF
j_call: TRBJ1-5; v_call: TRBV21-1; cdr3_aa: ASSKGQGDSHSREH
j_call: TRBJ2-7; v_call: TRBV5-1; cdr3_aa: ASSSTRGGEQY
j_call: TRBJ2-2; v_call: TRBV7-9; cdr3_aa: ASSLPGLSQNTGELF
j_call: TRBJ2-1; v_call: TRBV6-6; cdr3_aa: ASRTSAEQF
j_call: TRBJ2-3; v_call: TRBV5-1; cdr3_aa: ASSLALAGGREDTQY
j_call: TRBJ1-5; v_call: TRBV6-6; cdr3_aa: ASSYGGGGLNQPQH
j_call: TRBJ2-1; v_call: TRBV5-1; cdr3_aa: ASSLGTSYNEQF
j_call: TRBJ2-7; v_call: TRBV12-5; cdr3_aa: ASAPSGGATYEQY
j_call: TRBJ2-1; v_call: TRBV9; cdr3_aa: ASSPAPGGNNEQF
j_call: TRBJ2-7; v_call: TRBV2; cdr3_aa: ASEDLDTNYEQY